A selection of T cell receptor beta chains follows, all from one sample in a study of Ad26.COV2.S vaccination and SARS-CoV-2 variants. The method was immunoSEQ multiplex PCR; TCRdb's version includes in-frame clones alone and lacks a portion of them. The table has just over 350,000 clones, around 92% seen once; the top ten hold about 3.9%. The starting material was peripheral blood, obtained after recovery from COVID-19. The source of these receptors is a human donor who had recovered from COVID-19. CDR3s include the opening cysteine and the closing phenylalanine or tryptophan. D genes are given only for firm matches. Rows give clone size only sometimes, using once, few, many, or a class for an expanded clone.

clone size	J gene	D gene	CDR3 length	V gene	CDR3 DNA	CDR3 protein
-	TRBJ2-3	-	14	TRBV18	TGTGCCAGCTCACCAACTACCCGCACAGATACGCAGTATTTT	CASSPTTRTDTQYF
-	TRBJ2-2	-	13	TRBV12-3/TRBV12-4	TGTGCCAGCAGTTTAGCCGGACGCGGGGAGCTGTTTTTT	CASSLAGRGELFF
-	TRBJ2-5	-	16	TRBV2	TGTGCCAGCAGTGTACTGGGGGGGGCGCCCCAAGAGACCCAGTACTTC	CASSVLGGAPQETQYF
once	TRBJ1-5	TRBD1	15	TRBV2	TGTGCCAGCAGTAGGACAGGGGACTTAGGGCAGCCCCAGCATTTT	CASSRTGDLGQPQHF
-	TRBJ1-4	-	14	TRBV19	TGTGCCAGTAGCACAGGCCCAACTAATGAAAAACTGTTTTTT	CASSTGPTNEKLFF
once	TRBJ2-3	TRBD2	19	TRBV4-1	TGCGCCAGCAGCACGGGACTAGCGGGGGCCCGCCCCCAGGCGGGTACGCAGTATTTT	CASSTGLAGARPQAGTQYF
-	TRBJ1-2	TRBD1	13	TRBV11-2	TGTGCCAGCAGCTCGACAGGGGGCTATGGCTACACCTTC	CASSSTGGYGYTF
-	TRBJ2-5	-	14	TRBV5-6	TGTGCCAGCAGCTTGCGTCCGCGGCAAGAGACCCAGTACTTC	CASSLRPRQETQYF
-	TRBJ1-1	-	11	TRBV6-5	TGTGCCAGCAGGAGGGAGACTGAAGCTTTCTTT	CASRRETEAFF
-	TRBJ1-1	-	15	TRBV9	TGTGCCAGCAGCGTACAAGACTCTTCGGGGACTGAAGCTTTCTTT	CASSVQDSSGTEAFF
-	TRBJ1-2	-	14	TRBV4-1	TGCGCCAGCAGCCAGGAGGAACAAAGCTTAGGTTACACCTTC	CASSQEEQSLGYTF
-	TRBJ1-2	TRBD1	11	TRBV6-5	TGTGCCAGCAGTAACAGGGGTGGCTACACCTTC	CASSNRGGYTF